This record covers a single T cell receptor beta chain. Its target is not known. This entry comes from a study of CD8 T cells in Susac syndrome. Study in general: Each patient with Susac syndrome, at the time of blood draw, was therapy-naive, on corticosteroids, or on intravenous immunoglobulin alone. Findings of the study overall: The study's TCR sequencing and HLA analysis drew on a certain number of individuals. That number was acknowledged as relatively small.

CD8+ and CD4+ T cells circulating in blood were sequenced for TCR beta. The CDR3 runs to 16 residues. CDR1 DFQATT and CDR2 SNEGSKA come from the germline V gene (reference sequence). V lost 3 bases and J lost 3; bases outside the gene matches: 10. An input of about 0.45 to 1 ug of RNA was subjected to reverse transcription using random hexamers. The CDR3 of TCR beta was amplified by immunoSEQ multiplex PCR across 54 Vbeta and 13 Jbeta. MiXCR was run by TCRdb on the immunoSEQ multiplex PCR reads, yielding one entry per CDR3 protein. This table holds some 97,000 distinct CDR3 sequences, 95% found once. The chain carries TRBV20-1 and TRBJ2-1; the match to TRBD2 covers 8 bases. The sample consisted of CD8+ T cells from PBMCs. This clonotype was obtained from a human donor with Susac syndrome. DNA of the CDR3: TGCAGTGCTAGGACGCTAACTAGCGGTGACTACAATGAGCAGTTCTTC. Encoded protein: CSARTLTSGDYNEQFF.